The 20 T cell receptor beta chains below were found in one sample sequenced in a study of blood T cells in healthy people across ages. Then a second PCR, running roughly 6 to 12 cycles, was carried out with a sample-barcoded 5' primer and a J-beta primer mix. One entry per CDR3 protein results from TCRdb running MiXCR on the 5' RACE reads. The table shows fewer than 2,000,000 distinct CDR3 sequences, with about two fifths occurring only once. The material sequenced was blood. The origin of the receptors is a human donor in good health.

The V and J genes are TRBV19 and TRBJ2-1, with D tentatively TRBD1 (6 bases). Germline lookup yields CDR1 LNHDA and CDR2 SQIVND (reference sequence). This CDR3 contains 15 residues. V dropped 1 base and J dropped 5 bases, with 12 bases sitting between them. The CDR3 coding sequence is TGTGCCAGTAGTATAGTTTCAGGGGCCAACAATGAGCAGTTCTTC. Translated, it gives CASSIVSGANNEQFF.

This clonotype was seen only a few times. The rearrangement links TRBV4-3 to TRBJ1-1, with D perhaps TRBD1 (6 bases). The CDR3 runs 14 residues. In germline, CDR1 is LGHNA, CDR2 YSLEER. V was cut by 4 bases and J by 3 bases, with 12 bases left in between. The CDR3 protein is CASSRLEGDTEAFF. CDR3 in DNA: TGCGCCAGCAGCCGACTGGAGGGGGACACTGAAGCTTTCTTT.

The chain couples TRBV27 to TRBJ1-5; D is perhaps TRBD1 (6 bases). The germline gives CDR1 MNHEY, CDR2 SMNVEV (reference sequence). The V end was cut by 2 bases, the J end by 8 bases, with 13 bases between. The CDR3 runs 14 residues. The chain's CDR3 is CASSLVGGREPQHF. The CDR3 nucleotides read TGTGCCAGCAGTTTAGTCGGGGGCCGAGAGCCCCAGCATTTT.

The V gene is TRBV12-3 or TRBV12-4, the J gene TRBJ1-4; 8 bases align to TRBD1. CDR3 size: 15 residues. J was trimmed by 5 bases and V by 4 bases; bases with no gene match: 6. As DNA, the CDR3 is TGTGCCAGCAGTTGGGGGAGGACAGGGAATGAAAAACTGTTTTTT. This sequence encodes CASSWGRTGNEKLFF.

The rearrangement links TRBV7-9 to TRBJ2-7; D perhaps matches TRBD1 (6 bases). This CDR3 has 16 residues. CDR1 and CDR2 from the germline V gene are SEHNR and FQNEAQ (reference sequence). The V end lost 5 bases, the J end lost 2 bases, and 19 bases lay between the germline ends. The CDR3 bases are TGTGCCAGCAGCCCTACCAGCTCACAGGGTCCCTACGAGCAGTACTTC. Its protein product is CASSPTSSQGPYEQYF.

CDR3 sequence reads: CASSLAIIRGAYEQYF. The CDR3 bases are TGTGCCAGCAGCTTAGCAATAATCCGGGGGGCCTACGAGCAGTACTTC. This rearrangement joins TRBV7-2 to TRBJ2-7, with 7 bases lining up with TRBD2. CDR1 is SGHTA, CDR2 FQGNSA, per germline. V gave up 0 bases and J gave up 2 bases; unmatched junction bases: 7. The CDR3 totals 16 residues.

The chain combines TRBV28 with TRBJ2-1, with a weak D call TRBD1 (6 bases). V lost 5 bases and J lost 4, with 15 bases in between. CDR3 length equals 15 residues. Germline V lookup: CDR1 MDHEN, CDR2 SYDVKM. Here the CDR3 reads CASSPNRDTYNEQFF. CDR3 bases: TGTGCCAGCAGTCCTAACCGGGACACATACAATGAGCAGTTCTTC.

This clonotype has only a few counts. J is TRBJ2-2 and V is TRBV11-2, with a tentative D call TRBD1 (6 bases). This CDR3 is built from 15 residues. V was shortened by 5 bases and J by 2 bases, with 12 bases between the two germline ends. CDR1 and CDR2 (germline): SGHAT, FQNNGV. CDR3 region: CASSPWTANTGELFF. In DNA form, the CDR3 reads TGTGCCAGCAGCCCCTGGACAGCCAACACCGGGGAGCTGTTTTTT.

The genes are TRBV12-3 or TRBV12-4 and TRBJ2-5; TRBD1 agrees at 7 bases. The end of the DNA aligns better with TRBJ2-7, so the J call may be wrong. The CDR3 length is 17 residues. CDR3 in amino acids: CASSLLPTGRNTYEQYF. CDR3 nucleotides: TGTGCCAGCAGTTTACTCCCGACAGGGCGTAATACCTACGAGCAGTACTTC.

The sample holds a few counts of this clonotype. V and J are TRBV24-1 and TRBJ2-2; no clear D gene. This CDR3 region has 15 residues. Deletions cut 9 bases from V and 6 bases from J, with 19 bases between. Germline loops: CDR1 KGHDR, CDR2 SFDVKD. The CDR3 DNA follows: TGTGCCACCGCCCCAGCCCTTGGGGATCCCGGGGAGCTGTTTTTT. It translates to CATAPALGDPGELFF.

The V gene is TRBV12-3 or TRBV12-4, the J gene TRBJ2-7; 9 nucleotides agree with TRBD1. The CDR3 is 15 amino acids. V dropped 5 bases and J dropped 3; count of bases not matched to a gene: 8. CDR3 nucleotide sequence: TGTGCCAGCAGTGGTCCGGGACAGGGATTCTACGAGCAGTACTTC. Protein: CASSGPGQGFYEQYF.

In this sample, this clonotype turned up a few times. V gene TRBV12-3 or TRBV12-4 combines with J gene TRBJ2-7, with a weak D call TRBD2 (5 bases). The CDR3 runs 16 residues. V lost 3 bases to trimming and J lost 1 base, with 16 bases between them. The DNA for the CDR3 is TGTGCCAGCAGTTTGTGGCTCCGGAGGAGTTCCTACGAGCAGTACTTC. Translated: CASSLWLRRSSYEQYF.

A single count supports this clonotype. One end of the junction varies from germline; a read error may be responsible. The rearrangement links TRBV6-4 to TRBJ1-1; no definite D call. CDR1 MRHNA and CDR2 SNTAGT come from the germline V gene. CDR3 length equals 16 residues. Here the CDR3 reads CANSDLGAEMNTEAFF. CDR3 sequence (DNA): TGTGCCAACAGTGATCTTGGAGCGGAGATGAACACTGAAGCTTTCTTT.

This clonotype was detected only a few times. The rearrangement uses TRBV29-1 and TRBJ1-2, with D unclear. Germline V gene sequence: CDR1 SQVTM, CDR2 ANQGSEA. The CDR3 extends over 13 amino acids. Trimming took 4 bases from V and 4 from J, leaving 13 bases between them. This CDR3 reads CSVAKGDTYGYTF. CDR3 sequence (DNA): TGCAGCGTTGCGAAGGGCGACACCTATGGCTACACCTTC.

This clonotype was seen a handful of times. This sequence joins TRBV6-5 and TRBJ1-1, with 10 bases matching TRBD1. The CDR3 is 14 residues long. V lost 7 bases and J lost 1; bases outside the gene matches: 3. Germline V lookup: CDR1 MNHEY, CDR2 SVGAGI. CDR3 sequence (DNA): TGTGCCAGCACCCGGACAGGGGGGAACACTGAAGCTTTCTTT. Translation: CASTRTGGNTEAFF.

A word on this clonotype: An end of the junction differs from the germline gene, which may be a read error. The CDR3 DNA reads TGTGCCAGCAGTCTAGCCCTGAGCAGGCGCACAGATGCGCAGTATTTT. It specifies CASSLALSRRTDAQYF. This chain joins TRBV12-3 or TRBV12-4 and TRBJ2-3, with D perhaps TRBD2 (5 bases). This CDR3 is built from 16 residues.

This chain uses TRBV11-2 with TRBJ2-7, with D unclear. CDR1 is SGHAT, CDR2 FQNNGV, per germline. This CDR3 contains 13 residues. Trimming left V 1 base short and J 6 bases short, with 10 bases between. The CDR3 coding sequence is TGTGCCAGCAGCTTAGGCCCAGTCGGCGAGCAGTACTTC. Protein product: CASSLGPVGEQYF.

The rearrangement joins TRBV4-3 to TRBJ1-4; D is uncertain. V gave up 1 base and J gave up 8 bases, with 20 bases separating them. This CDR3 comprises 17 residues. CDR1 is LGHNA, CDR2 YSLEER, per germline. CDR3 residues: CASSQVPGSTRREKLFF. CDR3 DNA sequence: TGCGCCAGCAGCCAAGTGCCGGGGTCCACGAGGAGGGAAAAACTGTTTTTT.

Here the CDR3 reads CATQRDSYNEQFF. CDR3 bases: TGTGCCACTCAACGGGACTCCTACAATGAGCAGTTCTTC. The genes are TRBV6-5 and TRBJ2-1, with D possibly being TRBD2 (5 bases). Germline V gene sequence: CDR1 MNHEY, CDR2 SVGAGI. V lost 10 bases and J 0 bases, leaving 10 bases between the germline ends. This CDR3 contains 13 residues.

The V and J genes are TRBV20-1 and TRBJ2-5; maybe TRBD2 (6 bases). CDR3 size: 13 residues. CDR1 DFQATT and CDR2 SNEGSKA come from the germline V gene (reference sequence). The V and J ends lost 1 base and 1 base respectively, with 7 bases between them. CDR3 in amino acids: CSARGDFQETQYF. CDR3 DNA sequence: TGCAGTGCTAGAGGGGACTTCCAAGAGACCCAGTACTTC.